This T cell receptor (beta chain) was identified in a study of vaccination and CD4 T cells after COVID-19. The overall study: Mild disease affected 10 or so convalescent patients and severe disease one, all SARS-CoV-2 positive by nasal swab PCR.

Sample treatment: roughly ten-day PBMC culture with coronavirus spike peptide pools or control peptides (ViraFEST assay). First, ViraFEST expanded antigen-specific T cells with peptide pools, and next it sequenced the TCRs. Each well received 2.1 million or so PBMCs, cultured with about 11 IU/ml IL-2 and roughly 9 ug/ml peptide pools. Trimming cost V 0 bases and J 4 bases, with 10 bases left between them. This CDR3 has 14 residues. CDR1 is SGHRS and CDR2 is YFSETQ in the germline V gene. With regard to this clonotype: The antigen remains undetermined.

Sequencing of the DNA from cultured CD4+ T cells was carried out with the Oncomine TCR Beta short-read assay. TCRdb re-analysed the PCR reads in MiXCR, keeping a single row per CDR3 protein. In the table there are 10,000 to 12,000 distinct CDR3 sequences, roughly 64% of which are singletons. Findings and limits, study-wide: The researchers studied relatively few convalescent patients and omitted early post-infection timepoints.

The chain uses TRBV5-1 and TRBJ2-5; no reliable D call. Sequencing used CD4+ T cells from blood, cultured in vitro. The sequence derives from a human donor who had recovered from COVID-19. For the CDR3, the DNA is TGCGCCAGCAGCTTGGGAGGCACCCTAGAGACCCAGTACTTC. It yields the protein CASSLGGTLETQYF.